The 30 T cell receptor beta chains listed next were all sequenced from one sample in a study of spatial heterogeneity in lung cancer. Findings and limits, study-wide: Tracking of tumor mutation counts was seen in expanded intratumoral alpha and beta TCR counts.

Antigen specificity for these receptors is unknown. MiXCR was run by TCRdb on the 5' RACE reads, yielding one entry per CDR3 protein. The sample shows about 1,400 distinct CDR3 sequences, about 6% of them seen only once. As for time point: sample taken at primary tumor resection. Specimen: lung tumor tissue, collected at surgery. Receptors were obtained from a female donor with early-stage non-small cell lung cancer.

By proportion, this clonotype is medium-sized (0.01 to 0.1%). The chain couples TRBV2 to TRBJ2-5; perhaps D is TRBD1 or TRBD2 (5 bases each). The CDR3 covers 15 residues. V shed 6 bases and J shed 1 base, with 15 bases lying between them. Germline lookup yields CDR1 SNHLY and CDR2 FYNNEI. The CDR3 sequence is CASRRVPDIQETQYF. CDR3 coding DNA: TGTGCCAGCAGGAGGGTCCCGGACATCCAAGAGACCCAGTACTTC.

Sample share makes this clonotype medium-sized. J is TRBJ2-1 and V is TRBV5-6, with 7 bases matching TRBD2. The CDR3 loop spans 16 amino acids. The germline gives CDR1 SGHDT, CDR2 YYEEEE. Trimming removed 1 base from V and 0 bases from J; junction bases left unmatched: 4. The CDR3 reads CASSLSGTGSYNEQFF. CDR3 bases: TGTGCCAGCAGCTTGAGCGGGACGGGCTCCTACAATGAGCAGTTCTTC.

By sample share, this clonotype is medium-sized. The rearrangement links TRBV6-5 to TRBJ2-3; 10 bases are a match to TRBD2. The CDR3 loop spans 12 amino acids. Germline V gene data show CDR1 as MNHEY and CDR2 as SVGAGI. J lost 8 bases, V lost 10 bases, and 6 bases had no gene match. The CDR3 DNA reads TGTGCCACCCGGACTAGCGGAGGTACGCAGTATTTT. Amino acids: CATRTSGGTQYF.

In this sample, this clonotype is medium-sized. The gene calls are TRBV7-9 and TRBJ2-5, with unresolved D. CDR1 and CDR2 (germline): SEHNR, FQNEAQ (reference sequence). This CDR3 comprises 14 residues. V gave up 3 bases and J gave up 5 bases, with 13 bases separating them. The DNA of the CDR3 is TGTGCCAGCAGCTTCGCGGCTCCTCGGGAGACCCAGTACTTC. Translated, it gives CASSFAAPRETQYF.

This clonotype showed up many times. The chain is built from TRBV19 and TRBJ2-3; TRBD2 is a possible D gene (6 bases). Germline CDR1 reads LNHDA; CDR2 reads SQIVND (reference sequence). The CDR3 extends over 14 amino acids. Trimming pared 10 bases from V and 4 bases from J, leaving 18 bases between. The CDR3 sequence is CATGVGGVADTQYF. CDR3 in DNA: TGTGCCACCGGTGTGGGCGGGGTTGCAGATACGCAGTATTTT.

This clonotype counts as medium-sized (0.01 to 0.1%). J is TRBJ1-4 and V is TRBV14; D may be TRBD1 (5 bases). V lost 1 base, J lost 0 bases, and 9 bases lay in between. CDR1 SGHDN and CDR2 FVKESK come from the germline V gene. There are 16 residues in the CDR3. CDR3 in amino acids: CASSQGTRATNEKLFF. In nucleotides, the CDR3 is TGTGCCAGCAGCCAAGGGACCAGGGCAACTAATGAAAAACTGTTTTTT.

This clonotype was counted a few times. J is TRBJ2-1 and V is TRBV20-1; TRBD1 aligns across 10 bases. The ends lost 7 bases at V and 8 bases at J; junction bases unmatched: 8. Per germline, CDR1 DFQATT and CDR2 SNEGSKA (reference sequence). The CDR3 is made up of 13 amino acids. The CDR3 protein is CSGGQGGSHEQFF. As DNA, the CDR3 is TGCAGTGGTGGACAGGGGGGGTCGCATGAGCAGTTCTTC.

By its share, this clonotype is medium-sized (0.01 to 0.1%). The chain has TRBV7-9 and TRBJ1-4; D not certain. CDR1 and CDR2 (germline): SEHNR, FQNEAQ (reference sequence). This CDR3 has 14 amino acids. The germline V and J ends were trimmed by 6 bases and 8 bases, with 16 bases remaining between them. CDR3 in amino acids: CASSSAAMEEKLFF. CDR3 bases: TGTGCCAGCAGTAGTGCAGCGATGGAGGAAAAACTGTTTTTT.

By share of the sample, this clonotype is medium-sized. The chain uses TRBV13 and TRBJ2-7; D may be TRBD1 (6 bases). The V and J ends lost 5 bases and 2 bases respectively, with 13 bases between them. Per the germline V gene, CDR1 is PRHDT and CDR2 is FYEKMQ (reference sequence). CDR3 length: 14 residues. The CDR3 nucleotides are TGTGCCAGCAGCCCTGGAACAGGGACCTACGAGCAGTACGTC. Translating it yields CASSPGTGTYEQYV.

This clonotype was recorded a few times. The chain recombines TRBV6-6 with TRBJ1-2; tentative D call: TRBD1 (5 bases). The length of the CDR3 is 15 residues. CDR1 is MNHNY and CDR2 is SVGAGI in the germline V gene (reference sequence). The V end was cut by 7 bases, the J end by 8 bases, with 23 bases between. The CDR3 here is CASTDPPGKEGGYTF. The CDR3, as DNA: TGTGCCAGCACTGATCCCCCAGGGAAGGAGGGGGGCTACACCTTC.

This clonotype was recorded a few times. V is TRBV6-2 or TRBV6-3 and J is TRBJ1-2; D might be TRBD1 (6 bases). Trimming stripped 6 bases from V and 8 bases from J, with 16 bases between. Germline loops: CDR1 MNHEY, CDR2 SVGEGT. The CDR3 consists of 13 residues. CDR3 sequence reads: CASSSQGMDGYTF. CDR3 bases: TGTGCCAGCAGCTCACAGGGAATGGACGGCTACACCTTC.

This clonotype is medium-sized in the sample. The CDR3 DNA sequence: TGTGCCACGGGACTAGCACGGGATCAAGAGACCCAGTACTTC. It specifies CATGLARDQETQYF. The chain employs TRBV10-3 and TRBJ2-5, with 9 positions matching TRBD2. V lost 10 bases, J lost 2 bases, and 8 bases stayed unmatched. The CDR3 extends over 14 amino acids. CDR1 is ENHRY, CDR2 SYGVKD, per germline.

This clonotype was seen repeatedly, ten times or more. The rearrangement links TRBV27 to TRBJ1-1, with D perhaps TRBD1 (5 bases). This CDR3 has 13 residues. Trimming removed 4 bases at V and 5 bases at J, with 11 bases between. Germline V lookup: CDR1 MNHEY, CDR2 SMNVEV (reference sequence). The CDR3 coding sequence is TGTGCCAGCAGTTCCTCATGGGGGACTGAAGCTTTCTTT. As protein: CASSSSWGTEAFF.

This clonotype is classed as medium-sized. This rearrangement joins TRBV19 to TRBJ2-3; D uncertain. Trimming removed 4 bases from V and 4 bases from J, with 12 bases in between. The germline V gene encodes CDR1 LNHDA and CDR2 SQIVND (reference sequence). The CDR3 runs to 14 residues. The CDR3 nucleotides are TGTGCCAGTAGTAAGTTACCGCCGCCAGATACGCAGTATTTT. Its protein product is CASSKLPPPDTQYF.

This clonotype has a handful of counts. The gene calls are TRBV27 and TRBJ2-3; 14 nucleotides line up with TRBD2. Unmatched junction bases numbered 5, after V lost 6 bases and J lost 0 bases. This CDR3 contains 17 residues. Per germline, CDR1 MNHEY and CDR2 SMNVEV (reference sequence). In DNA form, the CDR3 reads TGTGCCAGCAGCAGACTAGCGGGGGGGTATAGCACAGATACGCAGTATTTT. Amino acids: CASSRLAGGYSTDTQYF.

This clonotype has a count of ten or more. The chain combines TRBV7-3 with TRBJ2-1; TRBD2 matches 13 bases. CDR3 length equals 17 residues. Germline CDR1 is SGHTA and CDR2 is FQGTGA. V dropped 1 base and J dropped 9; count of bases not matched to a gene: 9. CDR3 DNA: TGTGCCAGCAGCTTAAGTTATGGGACTAGCGGGACGGGTGAGCAGTTCTTC. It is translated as CASSLSYGTSGTGEQFF.

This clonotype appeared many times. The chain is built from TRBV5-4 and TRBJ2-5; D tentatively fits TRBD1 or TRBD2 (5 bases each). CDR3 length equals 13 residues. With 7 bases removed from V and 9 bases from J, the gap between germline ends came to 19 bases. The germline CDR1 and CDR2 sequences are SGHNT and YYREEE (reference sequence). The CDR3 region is CASSTGASLAQYF. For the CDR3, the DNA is TGTGCCAGCTCAACCGGGGCCAGTTTGGCCCAGTACTTC.

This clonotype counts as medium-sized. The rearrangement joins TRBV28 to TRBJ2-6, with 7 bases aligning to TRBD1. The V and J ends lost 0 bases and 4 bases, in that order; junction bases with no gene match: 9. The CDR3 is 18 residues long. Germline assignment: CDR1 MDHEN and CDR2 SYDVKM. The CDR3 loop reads CASSLWTGSPGGANVLTF. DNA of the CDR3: TGTGCCAGCAGTTTATGGACAGGGAGCCCTGGAGGGGCCAACGTCCTGACTTTC.

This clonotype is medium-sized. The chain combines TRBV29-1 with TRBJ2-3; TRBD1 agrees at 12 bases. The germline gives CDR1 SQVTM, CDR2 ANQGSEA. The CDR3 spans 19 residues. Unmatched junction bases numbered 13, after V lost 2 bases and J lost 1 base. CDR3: CSVEKPRGTGGGGTDTQYF. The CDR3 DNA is TGCAGCGTTGAAAAGCCCCGGGGGACAGGGGGCGGGGGCACAGATACGCAGTATTTT.

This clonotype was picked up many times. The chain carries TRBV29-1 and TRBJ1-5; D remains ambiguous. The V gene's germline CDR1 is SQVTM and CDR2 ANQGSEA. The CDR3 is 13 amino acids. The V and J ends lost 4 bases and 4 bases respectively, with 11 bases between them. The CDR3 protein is CSVVSGVNQPQHF. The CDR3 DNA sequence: TGCAGCGTTGTGTCCGGGGTTAATCAGCCCCAGCATTTT.

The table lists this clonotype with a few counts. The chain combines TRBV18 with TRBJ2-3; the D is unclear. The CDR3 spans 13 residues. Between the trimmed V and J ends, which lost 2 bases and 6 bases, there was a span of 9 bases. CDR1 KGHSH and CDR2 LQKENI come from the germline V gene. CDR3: CASSPASADTQYF. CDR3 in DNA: TGTGCCAGCTCACCAGCAAGCGCGGATACGCAGTATTTT.

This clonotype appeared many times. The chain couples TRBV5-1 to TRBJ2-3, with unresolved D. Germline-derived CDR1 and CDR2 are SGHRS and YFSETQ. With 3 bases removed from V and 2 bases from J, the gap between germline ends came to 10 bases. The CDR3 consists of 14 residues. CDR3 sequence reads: CASSSSRTTDTQYF. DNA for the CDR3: TGCGCCAGCAGCTCCTCCAGGACCACAGATACGCAGTATTTT.

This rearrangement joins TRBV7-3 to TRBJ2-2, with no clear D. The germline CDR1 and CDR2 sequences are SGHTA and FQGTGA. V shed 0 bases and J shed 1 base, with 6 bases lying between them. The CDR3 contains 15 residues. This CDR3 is CASSLTYGNTGELFF. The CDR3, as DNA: TGTGCCAGCAGCTTAACGTACGGGAACACCGGGGAGCTGTTTTTT.

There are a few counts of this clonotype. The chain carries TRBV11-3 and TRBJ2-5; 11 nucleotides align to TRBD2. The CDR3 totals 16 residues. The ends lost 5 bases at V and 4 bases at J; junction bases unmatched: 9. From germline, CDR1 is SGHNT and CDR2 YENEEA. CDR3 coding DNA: TGTGCCAGCAGCCGACGACTAGCGGGACTGATAGAGACCCAGTACTTC. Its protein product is CASSRRLAGLIETQYF.

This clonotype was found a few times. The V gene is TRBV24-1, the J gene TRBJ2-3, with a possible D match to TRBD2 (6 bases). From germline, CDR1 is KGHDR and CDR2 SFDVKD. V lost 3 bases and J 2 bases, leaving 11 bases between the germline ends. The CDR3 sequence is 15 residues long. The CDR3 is CATSDLGGATDTQYF. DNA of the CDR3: TGTGCCACCAGTGATCTAGGCGGGGCCACAGATACGCAGTATTTT.

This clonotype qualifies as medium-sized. CDR3 sequence: CASSLAGRLETQYF. In DNA form, the CDR3 reads TGCGCCAGCAGCTTGGCGGGCCGCCTAGAGACCCAGTACTTC. J is TRBJ2-5 and V is TRBV5-1; D is ambiguous. The CDR3 sequence is 14 residues long. The V end lost 0 bases, the J end lost 4 bases, and 10 bases lay between the germline ends. CDR1 and CDR2 from the germline V gene are SGHRS and YFSETQ.

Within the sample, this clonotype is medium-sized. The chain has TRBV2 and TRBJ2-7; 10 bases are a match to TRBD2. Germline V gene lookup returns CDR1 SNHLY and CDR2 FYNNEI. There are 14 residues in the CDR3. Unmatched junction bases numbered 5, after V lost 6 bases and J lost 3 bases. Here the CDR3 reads CASRLAGRHYEQYV. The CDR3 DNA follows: TGTGCCAGCAGACTAGCGGGGAGGCACTACGAGCAGTACGTC.

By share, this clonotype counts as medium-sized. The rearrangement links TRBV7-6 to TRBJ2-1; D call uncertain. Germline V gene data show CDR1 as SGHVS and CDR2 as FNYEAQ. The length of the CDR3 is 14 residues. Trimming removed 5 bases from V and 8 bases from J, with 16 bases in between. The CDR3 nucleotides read TGTGCCAGCAGCCCCCATGACGTATCCGATGAGCAGTTCTTC. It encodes CASSPHDVSDEQFF.

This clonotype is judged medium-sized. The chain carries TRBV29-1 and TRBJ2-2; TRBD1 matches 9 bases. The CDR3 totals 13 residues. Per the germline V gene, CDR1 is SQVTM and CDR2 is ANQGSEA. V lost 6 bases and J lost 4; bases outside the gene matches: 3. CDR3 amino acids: CSVGQGSTGELFF. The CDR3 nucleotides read TGCAGCGTCGGACAGGGGAGCACCGGGGAGCTGTTTTTT.

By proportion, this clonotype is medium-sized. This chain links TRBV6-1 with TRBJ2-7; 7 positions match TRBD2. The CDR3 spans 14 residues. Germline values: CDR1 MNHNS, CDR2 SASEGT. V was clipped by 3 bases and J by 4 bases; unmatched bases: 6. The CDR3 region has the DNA TGTGCCAGCAGTGAGGCTAGCGGAGGATACGAGCAGTACGTC. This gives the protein CASSEASGGYEQYV.